Sequencing of this T cell receptor (beta chain) was carried out in a study of blood T cell repertoires in COVID-19. Study-level background: Sources were T cells, B-cell-depleted T cells, or PBMCs; the material itself was cDNA or gDNA.

In the study's own analysis: Researchers report that nucleated cell counts were estimated from reference gene primer amplification. Profiling relied on immunoSEQ multiplex PCR, and the TCRdb table lists in-frame clones only, not all of them. That table furnishes V, J and clone size, whereas the DNA furnished D and trimming. The sample records a few hundred thousand clones, 87% being singletons. The TCR comes from a woman in her twenties or thirties who had recovered from COVID-19. Source material: PBMCs or T cells enriched from blood (not recorded which).

The CDR3 sequence: CASSSLVRGTEAFF. CDR3 bases: TGTGCCAGCAGCTCACTCGTGCGGGGGACTGAAGCTTTCTTT. The rearrangement links TRBV7-9 to TRBJ1-1; a possible D gene is TRBD1 (5 bases). CDR1 is SEHNR and CDR2 is FQNEAQ in the germline V gene (reference sequence). Trimming pared 4 bases from V and 5 bases from J, leaving 14 bases between. CDR3 length: 14 residues.